Below, one T cell receptor (beta chain) is given with its context. Its specificity is not known. The sample comes from a study of cytomegalovirus exposure and HLA in healthy donors. The PCR had 60 Vbeta and 13 Jbeta primers. Profiling relied on immunoSEQ multiplex PCR, and the TCRdb table lists in-frame clones only, not all of them. The sample has just over 150,000 clones, roughly 85% seen once. Donors showed nominal health when sampled, although they likely had unrecorded immune exposures. V lost 6 bases, J lost 0 bases, and 6 bases lay in between. The CDR3 spans 14 residues. CDR1 SGHAT and CDR2 FQNNGV come from the germline V gene. Notes on the study in general: A later analysis reported that several of the most significant clusters appeared to be linked to common viral pathogens, among them Epstein-Barr virus.

The specimen was PBMCs. The sequence came from a man between 18 and 35 years old in good health and CMV-seropositive. V is TRBV11-2 and J is TRBJ1-6; D is unresolved. CDR3 amino acids: CASREGSYNSPLHF. DNA of the CDR3: TGTGCCAGCAGGGAGGGCTCCTATAATTCACCCCTCCACTTT.